The 21 T cell receptor beta chains given below trace back to one sample, sequenced in a study of shared clonotypes between healthy human individuals. Assay: immunoSEQ multiplex PCR; the TCRdb copy retains only in-frame clones and omits some. The data show millions of clones, 90% to 95% seen once. The sequenced sample was naive CD4+ T cells sorted from blood. The subset is: CD45RA+ positively selected. These receptors all stem from a man between 18 and 29 years old in good health.

The gene calls are TRBV5-1 and TRBJ1-5; TRBD1 matches at 8 bases. Trimming took 2 bases from V and 4 from J; bases not matched to a gene: 5. Germline V CDR1 and CDR2: SGHRS, YFSETQ. The CDR3 runs 15 residues. CDR3 residues: CASSFNGQGNQPQHF. The CDR3 region has the DNA TGCGCCAGCAGCTTCAACGGACAGGGTAATCAGCCCCAGCATTTT.

The chain links TRBV2 to TRBJ2-7; TRBD2 is a possible D gene (6 bases). With 10 bases removed from V and 3 bases from J, the gap between germline ends came to 16 bases. The CDR3 length is 13 residues. CDR1 and CDR2 from the germline V gene are SNHLY and FYNNEI. CDR3 DNA sequence: TGTGCCACCCGACTAGAATCTGACTACGAGCAGTACTTC. Protein: CATRLESDYEQYF. Together with reference TRBV2 and TRBJ2-7, the CDR3 gives the full variable domain: EPEVTQTPSHQVTQMGQEVILRCVPISNHLYFYWYRQILGQKVEFLVSFYNNEISEKSEIFDDQFSVERPDGSNFTLKIRSTKLEDSAMYFCATRLESDYEQYFGPGTRLTVT.

This clone was observed a single time. This chain joins TRBV11-2 and TRBJ1-2; possibly TRBD1 for D (6 bases). In germline, CDR1 is SGHAT, CDR2 FQNNGV. This CDR3 spans 14 amino acids. V was trimmed by 8 bases and J by 4 bases, leaving 17 bases between them. CDR3 nucleotides: TGTGCCAGCTCACAGGGCTCGGGTGGCTATGGCTACACCTTC. Translation gives CASSQGSGGYGYTF.

CDR3 protein: CASSRRGAGQETQYF. The CDR3 region has the DNA TGTGCCAGCAGCCGTAGGGGGGCGGGGCAAGAGACCCAGTACTTC. The chain employs TRBV6-6 and TRBJ2-5; either TRBD1 or TRBD2 may fit D (6 bases each). Trimming pared 6 bases from V and 2 bases from J, leaving 16 bases between. This CDR3 contains 15 residues. Germline V lookup: CDR1 MNHNY, CDR2 SVGAGI (reference sequence).

The V gene is TRBV5-1, the J gene TRBJ2-5; 10 bases match TRBD2. CDR1 SGHRS and CDR2 YFSETQ come from the germline V gene. The CDR3 sequence is 16 residues long. With V trimmed by 0 bases and J by 4 bases, 6 bases remained unmatched. The CDR3 protein is CASSLVPSGRSETQYF. The CDR3 DNA reads as TGCGCCAGCAGCTTGGTTCCTAGCGGGAGATCAGAGACCCAGTACTTC.

This chain joins TRBV18 and TRBJ1-1, with D hard to call. Germline V CDR1 and CDR2: KGHSH, LQKENI. The ends were cut back, 5 bases at V and 1 base at J, with 11 bases in the middle. The CDR3 is 14 amino acids. The CDR3, as DNA: TGTGCCAGCTCAAGCCGGGGAGGGAACACTGAAGCTTTCTTT. Its translation: CASSSRGGNTEAFF.

In this sample, this clone turned up many times. V is TRBV6-4 and J is TRBJ1-5; weak D call: TRBD1 (6 bases). This CDR3 comprises 13 residues. Trimming left V 10 bases short and J 5 bases short, with 15 bases between. Germline V gives CDR1 MRHNA, CDR2 SNTAGT. The CDR3 sequence is CANLTGLDQPQHF. CDR3 sequence (DNA): TGTGCCAACCTAACAGGGCTGGATCAGCCCCAGCATTTT.

The V and J genes are TRBV6-5 and TRBJ2-3; tentatively, D is TRBD2 (6 bases). The length of the CDR3 is 14 residues. V lost 7 bases, J lost 1 base, and 12 bases lay in between. Germline V gene data show CDR1 as MNHEY and CDR2 as SVGAGI. CDR3 region: CASTRGGRTDTQYF. The CDR3 DNA reads as TGTGCCAGCACCCGAGGAGGGCGCACAGATACGCAGTATTTT.

The chain carries TRBV29-1 and TRBJ1-2; TRBD1 agrees at 8 bases. The CDR3 consists of 13 residues. Losses at the gene ends were 7 bases for V and 1 base for J; bases not matched to a gene: 5. Germline CDR1 is SQVTM and CDR2 is ANQGSEA. The CDR3 bases are TGCAGCGGAGGGACAGGCGTTAACTATGGCTACACCTTC. This codes for CSGGTGVNYGYTF.

The V call is TRBV5-4, the J call TRBJ2-6, with 9 positions matching TRBD1. Germline V gene lookup returns CDR1 SGHNT and CDR2 YYREEE (reference sequence). J was trimmed by 2 bases and V by 0 bases; bases with no gene match: 6. CDR3 length: 18 residues. The CDR3 DNA reads as TGTGCCAGCAGCTTGGCGGGGACAGGGACGACTGGGGCCAACGTCCTGACTTTC. Its protein product is CASSLAGTGTTGANVLTF.

This clone appeared a single time. The chain couples TRBV29-1 to TRBJ1-2; D remains unclear. This CDR3 is 13 amino acids long. Looked up from germline, CDR1 is SQVTM and CDR2 is ANQGSEA. Trimming shortened V by 3 bases and J by 5 bases, and 13 bases separated the two germline ends. CDR3 nucleotides: TGCAGCGTTGATGCGGACGGGGAGTATGGCTACACCTTC. This sequence encodes CSVDADGEYGYTF.

The sample holds a few counts of this clone. The CDR3 nucleotides read TGTGCCAGCAGTGAATGGGGCGGAGGAGGCCCTGGCTCTGGGGCCAACGTCCTGACTTTC. Its translation: CASSEWGGGGPGSGANVLTF. This chain joins TRBV6-1 and TRBJ2-6; D could derive from TRBD1 or TRBD2 (5 bases each). The V end lost 2 bases, the J end lost 0 bases, and 20 bases lay between the germline ends. Germline V CDR1 and CDR2: MNHNS, SASEGT. The CDR3 covers 20 residues.

The chain carries TRBV7-8 and TRBJ1-5, with unresolved D. The CDR3 is 13 amino acids. The V gene lost 1 base and the J gene lost 6 bases, with 7 bases spanning the gap. The germline V gene encodes CDR1 SGHVS and CDR2 FQNEAQ. CDR3 in DNA: TGTGCCAGCAGCTTAGATATGGGTCAGCCCCAGCATTTT. As protein: CASSLDMGQPQHF.

The chain couples TRBV5-1 to TRBJ1-1; D perhaps matches TRBD1 (6 bases). The CDR3 spans 13 residues. V was cut by 0 bases and J by 8 bases, with 11 bases left in between. CDR1 is SGHRS and CDR2 is YFSETQ in the germline V gene. CDR3 in amino acids: CASSLDRGVEAFF. In DNA, the CDR3 is TGCGCCAGCAGCTTGGATAGGGGGGTAGAAGCTTTCTTT.

This clone is a singleton in its sample. This CDR3 reads CASSEGFGTANSPLHF. The CDR3 nucleotides are TGTGCCAGCAGCGAAGGATTTGGGACTGCCAATTCACCCCTCCACTTT. The gene calls are TRBV14 and TRBJ1-6, with D possibly TRBD1 on 5 matching bases. V lost 5 bases, J lost 7 bases, and 18 bases lay in between. The CDR3 has 16 amino acids. Germline assignment: CDR1 SGHDN and CDR2 FVKESK.

In DNA, the CDR3 is TGTGCCAGCAGTGATGCAGGCTATTTCCCTCTCCGTGGCTACACCTTC. This sequence encodes CASSDAGYFPLRGYTF. The chain combines TRBV6-1 with TRBJ1-2; no clear D gene. CDR3 length equals 16 residues. Germline V gene lookup returns CDR1 MNHNS and CDR2 SASEGT. Trimming cost V 3 bases and J 7 bases, with 21 bases left between them.

The genes are TRBV4-1 and TRBJ1-3, with 11 nucleotides matching TRBD1. The CDR3 covers 16 residues. Trimming removed 2 bases from V and 1 base from J; junction bases left unmatched: 1. Per the germline V gene, CDR1 is MGHRA and CDR2 is YSYEKL. The CDR3 sequence: CASSQRDRGSGNTIYF. CDR3 nucleotides: TGCGCCAGCAGCCAACGGGACAGGGGGTCTGGAAACACCATATATTTT.

This clone was counted at least ten times. V usage is TRBV7-9 and J usage is TRBJ2-5, with TRBD2 matching over 7 bases. This CDR3 has 14 residues. V lost 4 bases to trimming and J lost 3 bases; unmatched junction nucleotides: 5. Germline V gene sequence: CDR1 SEHNR, CDR2 FQNEAQ (reference sequence). For the CDR3, the DNA is TGTGCCAGCAGCTCCGTAGCGGGTGAAGAGACCCAGTACTTC. Its protein product is CASSSVAGEETQYF.

The chain's CDR3 is CASSTDGVDYNEQFF. In nucleotides, the CDR3 is TGTGCCAGCAGCACAGACGGGGTAGACTACAATGAGCAGTTCTTC. This rearrangement joins TRBV11-2 to TRBJ2-1; D is perhaps TRBD2 (5 bases). Germline loops: CDR1 SGHAT, CDR2 FQNNGV. Trimming left V 5 bases short and J 3 bases short, with 14 bases between. The CDR3 is made up of 15 amino acids. Full variable domain (outside the CDR3, taken from reference TRBV11-2 and TRBJ2-1): EAGVAQSPRYKIIEKRQSVAFWCNPISGHATLYWYQQILGQGPKLLIQFQNNGVVDDSQLPKDRFSAERLKGVDSTLKIQPAKLEDSAVYLCASSTDGVDYNEQFFGPGTRLTVL.

The chain combines TRBV5-1 with TRBJ1-5; no clear D. The CDR3 loop spans 15 amino acids. Per germline, CDR1 SGHRS and CDR2 YFSETQ. V was pared by 6 bases and J by 0 bases, with 13 bases between. The CDR3 sequence is CASTPWRVSNQPQHF. The CDR3 nucleotides are TGCGCCAGCACCCCCTGGCGGGTTAGCAATCAGCCCCAGCATTTT. The complete variable domain, with remaining parts taken from reference TRBV5-1 and TRBJ1-5, reads KAGVTQTPRYLIKTRGQQVTLSCSPISGHRSVSWYQQTPGQGLQFLFEYFSETQRNKGNFPGRFSGRQFSNSRSEMNVSTLELGDSALYLCASTPWRVSNQPQHFGDGTRLSIL.

This chain joins TRBV6-5 and TRBJ1-5; D might be TRBD1 (5 bases). CDR1 and CDR2 (germline): MNHEY, SVGAGI. V was pared by 6 bases and J by 7 bases, with 16 bases between. CDR3 size: 14 residues. The CDR3: CASREGSGRQPQHF. The CDR3 DNA reads TGTGCCAGCAGGGAAGGCTCAGGGAGACAGCCCCAGCATTTT.